One and the same sample provided the 9 T cell receptor beta chains below, sequenced in a study of T cells after yellow fever vaccination. TCRdb re-derived calls from the 5' RACE reads in MiXCR, one entry per CDR3 protein. In the table there are around 320,000 distinct CDR3 sequences, over 3.5% of which are singletons. The specimen comprised PBMCs, sampled 15 days after the yellow fever booster vaccination. These receptors originate from a man in his late teens or twenties who received the YFV17D yellow fever vaccine.

This clonotype was counted at least ten times. The chain uses TRBV20-1 and TRBJ2-5, with D possibly matching TRBD2 (5 bases). The V end lost 0 bases, the J end lost 2 bases, and 13 bases lay between the germline ends. This CDR3 comprises 15 residues. Germline CDR1 and CDR2: DFQATT and SNEGSKA (reference sequence). CDR3 region: CSARDVGRTQETQYF. DNA of the CDR3: TGCAGTGCTAGAGATGTCGGACGGACTCAAGAGACCCAGTACTTC.

This clonotype occurred many times. CDR3 region: CASSPIGGLGTQYF. CDR3 DNA: TGTGCCAGCAGCCCCATAGGGGGCCTCGGGACCCAGTACTTC. The rearrangement links TRBV27 to TRBJ2-5; 7 bases agree with TRBD1. V lost 6 bases to trimming and J lost 7 bases; unmatched junction nucleotides: 11. Looked up from germline, CDR1 is MNHEY and CDR2 is SMNVEV (reference sequence). The CDR3 totals 14 residues.

This clonotype was recorded many times. The V call is TRBV7-2, the J call TRBJ2-5; D is unclear. V was clipped by 1 base and J by 3 bases, with 9 bases between them. Germline-derived CDR1 and CDR2 are SGHTA and FQGNSA. The CDR3 spans 14 residues. CDR3 sequence reads: CASSLGGREETQYF. CDR3 nucleotides: TGTGCCAGCAGCTTAGGCGGCCGAGAAGAGACCCAGTACTTC.

This chain connects TRBV30 to TRBJ2-5; tentative D call: TRBD2 (6 bases). With 8 bases removed from V and 5 bases from J, the gap between germline ends came to 15 bases. The CDR3 has 12 amino acids. Germline lookup yields CDR1 GTSNPN and CDR2 SVGIG (reference sequence). The CDR3 loop reads CAGTLGGETQYF. The CDR3 DNA reads as TGTGCCGGGACGCTTGGGGGGGAGACCCAGTACTTC.

The chain has TRBV30 and TRBJ2-7; tentative D call: TRBD1 (6 bases). Germline V gene sequence: CDR1 GTSNPN, CDR2 SVGIG (reference sequence). With 2 bases removed from V and 0 bases from J, the gap between germline ends came to 8 bases. CDR3 length equals 13 residues. CDR3 residues: CAWSTGNSYEQYF. The CDR3, as DNA: TGTGCCTGGAGTACAGGGAACTCCTACGAGCAGTACTTC.

The chain is built from TRBV24-1 and TRBJ2-3, with D tentatively TRBD1 (8 bases). This CDR3 contains 16 residues. Germline V gene lookup returns CDR1 KGHDR and CDR2 SFDVKD. V lost 3 bases, J lost 3 bases, and 15 bases lay in between. The CDR3 sequence is CATSDTDRGGTDTQYF. Written as DNA, the CDR3 is TGTGCCACCAGTGATACTGACAGGGGAGGGACAGATACGCAGTATTTT.

There are a few counts of this clonotype. This chain uses TRBV3-1 with TRBJ1-1; the D gene is possibly TRBD1 (6 bases). V shed 7 bases and J shed 4 bases, with 16 bases lying between them. Germline values: CDR1 LGHDT, CDR2 YNNKEL (reference sequence). This CDR3 contains 14 residues. CDR3 bases: TGTGCCAGCAAAGTTACAGGGTCGGGCACTGAAGCTTTCTTT. This translates into CASKVTGSGTEAFF.

CDR3 in DNA: TGTGCCAGCAGCTTAACCTCCACGGCCGACAATGAGCAGTTCTTC. The encoded protein is CASSLTSTADNEQFF. The chain combines TRBV7-3 with TRBJ2-1; no reliable D call. Trimming took off 0 bases at V and 5 bases at J, with 11 bases between the two ends. The CDR3 is 15 amino acids. Germline V CDR1 and CDR2: SGHTA, FQGTGA.

This clonotype was seen a few times. The chain links TRBV7-3 to TRBJ2-5; D not certain. Trimming removed 1 base from V and 4 bases from J, with 10 bases in between. Germline V lookup: CDR1 SGHTA, CDR2 FQGTGA. This CDR3 comprises 14 residues. CDR3 nucleotides: TGTGCCAGCAGCTTAAATCCTAGTGGAGAGACCCAGTACTTC. Translation gives CASSLNPSGETQYF.